These 2 T cell receptor beta chains originate from one sample sequenced in a study of neoadjuvant anti-PD-1 for oral cavity cancer. This table comes from immunoSEQ multiplex PCR, and its TCRdb copy is limited to in-frame clones, with some not included. The sample has 13,000 to 15,000 clones, roughly two thirds seen once. The sample here was PBMCs, taken before nivolumab (anti-PD-1) treatment. The receptors were sampled from a person aged 40 to 85 with oral cavity squamous cell carcinoma.

This clone was detected only a few times. The chain recombines TRBV4-1 with TRBJ1-4; TRBD1 might be the D (5 bases). Germline CDR1 is MGHRA and CDR2 is YSYEKL. The CDR3 length is 17 residues. V was clipped by 1 base and J by 2 bases, with 14 bases between them. The CDR3 bases are TGCGCCAGCAGCCAAGTGGCAGGGCTGAGGACTAATGAAAAACTGTTTTTT. Its protein product is CASSQVAGLRTNEKLFF.

This clone is a singleton in its sample. The V gene is TRBV27, the J gene TRBJ2-1, with 11 bases aligning to TRBD2. This CDR3 contains 16 residues. V lost 2 bases, J lost 6 bases, and 6 bases stayed unmatched. CDR1 and CDR2 (germline): MNHEY, SMNVEV (reference sequence). The CDR3 DNA reads as TGTGCCAGCAGTTTAGGGGTAGCGGGAGGGCGCAATGAGCAGTTCTTC. Protein: CASSLGVAGGRNEQFF.